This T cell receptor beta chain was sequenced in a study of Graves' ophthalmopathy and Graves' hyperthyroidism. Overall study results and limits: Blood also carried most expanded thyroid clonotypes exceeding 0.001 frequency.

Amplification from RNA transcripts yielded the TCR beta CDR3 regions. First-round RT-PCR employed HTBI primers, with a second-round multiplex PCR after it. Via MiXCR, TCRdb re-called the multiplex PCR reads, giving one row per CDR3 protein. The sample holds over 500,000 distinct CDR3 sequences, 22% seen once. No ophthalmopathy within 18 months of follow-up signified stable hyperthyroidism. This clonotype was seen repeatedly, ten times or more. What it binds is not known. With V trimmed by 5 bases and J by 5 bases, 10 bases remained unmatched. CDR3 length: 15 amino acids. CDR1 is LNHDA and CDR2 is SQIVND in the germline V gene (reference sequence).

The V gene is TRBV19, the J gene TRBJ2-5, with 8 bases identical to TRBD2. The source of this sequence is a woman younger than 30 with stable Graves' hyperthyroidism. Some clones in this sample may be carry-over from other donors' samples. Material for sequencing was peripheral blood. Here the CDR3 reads CASSSGPGGAETQYF. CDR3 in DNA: TGTGCCAGTAGTTCTGGACCCGGGGGGGCGGAGACCCAGTACTTC.